This T cell receptor beta chain is from a study of CD8 T cells in Susac syndrome. When the RNA was reverse transcribed, random hexamers were used with an input of about 0.5 to 1 ug. TCRdb itself ran the immunoSEQ multiplex PCR reads through MiXCR, one entry per CDR3 protein. The sample holds some 200,000 distinct CDR3 sequences, 90% to 97% seen once. CDR3 length equals 14 residues. The V end lost 5 bases, the J end lost 0 bases, and 10 bases lay between the germline ends. In germline, CDR1 is SEHNR, CDR2 FQNEAQ (reference sequence). Patients with Susac syndrome met diagnostic criteria defined recently for definite or probable disease. The CD8+ and CD4+ T cells were negatively isolated, with the TEMRA cells enriched by FACS.

The TCR originated in a human donor with Susac syndrome. What was sequenced was CD4+ T cells from PBMCs. This chain uses TRBV7-9 with TRBJ1-2; D unclear. Here the CDR3 reads CASSTPLANYGYTF. For the CDR3, the DNA is TGTGCCAGCAGCACGCCTCTAGCTAACTATGGCTACACCTTC.